This passage covers 8 T cell receptor beta chains from one sample sequenced in a study of sequential checkpoint blockade in melanoma. Treatment noted: randomized to nivolumab then ipilimumab (arm A) or the reverse (arm B). TCRdb keeps only in-frame clones here, not all; method: immunoSEQ multiplex PCR. Here the sample spans fewer than 20,000 clones, 56% being singletons. The sequences come from CD8+ T cells sorted from blood (inferred from file names), collected from a patient given nivolumab and ipilimumab in sequence. These receptors were collected from a human donor with melanoma.

This clone was seen once. The DNA of the CDR3 is TGTGCCAGCAGCTTAGATGGGGACATCTACAATGAGCAGTTCTTC. It specifies CASSLDGDIYNEQFF. The rearrangement joins TRBV7-6 to TRBJ2-1; tentative D call: TRBD1 (6 bases). Germline assignment: CDR1 SGHVS and CDR2 FNYEAQ. V was shortened by 1 base and J by 3 bases, with 10 bases between the two germline ends. The CDR3 is 15 residues long.

The rearrangement uses TRBV2 and TRBJ1-1; D remains unclear. This CDR3 is 14 amino acids long. V lost 2 bases, J lost 0 bases, and 7 bases lay in between. Germline loops: CDR1 SNHLY, CDR2 FYNNEI. This CDR3 is CASSEYSMNTEAFF. For the CDR3, the DNA is TGTGCCAGCAGTGAATACAGCATGAACACTGAAGCTTTCTTT.

The chain is built from TRBV7-9 and TRBJ1-1; TRBD1 agrees at 7 bases. The CDR3 consists of 14 residues. CDR1 is SEHNR, CDR2 FQNEAQ, per germline (reference sequence). With 5 bases clipped from V and 4 bases from J, the junction kept 7 bases outside the gene matches. CDR3 protein: CASSPEGGVTEAFF. CDR3 coding DNA: TGTGCCAGCAGCCCCGAAGGGGGCGTCACTGAAGCTTTCTTT. The whole variable domain, remainder taken from reference TRBV7-9 and TRBJ1-1, is DTGVSQNPRHKITKRGQNVTFRCDPISEHNRLYWYRQTLGQGPEFLTYFQNEAQLEKSRLLSDRFSAERPKGSFSTLEIQRTEQGDSAMYLCASSPEGGVTEAFFGQGTRLTVV.

This clone was observed a few times. The chain carries TRBV6-6 and TRBJ1-4; D is unresolved. From germline, CDR1 is MNHNY and CDR2 SVGAGI (reference sequence). CDR3 length: 14 amino acids. The germline V and J ends were trimmed by 1 base and 5 bases, with 8 bases remaining between them. DNA of the CDR3: TGTGCCAGCAGTTACTGGCAGGCAAATGAAAAACTGTTTTTT. It translates to CASSYWQANEKLFF.

V gene TRBV28 combines with J gene TRBJ2-3; D perhaps matches TRBD1 (6 bases). Germline lookup yields CDR1 MDHEN and CDR2 SYDVKM. The CDR3 sequence is 14 residues long. V lost 3 bases, J lost 2 bases, and 9 bases lay in between. As DNA, the CDR3 is TGTGCCAGCAGTTTCCGGACAGACACAGATACGCAGTATTTT. It codes for CASSFRTDTDTQYF.

This clone was seen only a few times. The chain has TRBV10-1 and TRBJ2-6; D may be TRBD1 (5 bases). This CDR3 has 16 amino acids. Germline CDR1 reads WNHNN; CDR2 reads SYGVQD (reference sequence). V was pared by 3 bases and J by 0 bases, with 9 bases between. CDR3 loop: CASSEGAPSGANVLTF. The DNA for the CDR3 is TGCGCCAGCAGTGAAGGGGCTCCCTCTGGGGCCAACGTCCTGACTTTC.

The chain has TRBV19 and TRBJ2-5, with 7 bases fitting TRBD1. V gave up 5 bases and J gave up 5 bases; unmatched junction bases: 5. The CDR3 sequence is 13 residues long. CDR1 LNHDA and CDR2 SQIVND come from the germline V gene (reference sequence). CDR3 region: CASSLQGWETQYF. The CDR3 nucleotides read TGTGCCAGTAGTTTACAGGGGTGGGAGACCCAGTACTTC.

This clone showed up just a few times. The chain employs TRBV7-9 and TRBJ2-2; 7 bases are shared with TRBD1. The CDR3 runs 13 residues. Germline V gene sequence: CDR1 SEHNR, CDR2 FQNEAQ (reference sequence). The V gene end was trimmed by 5 bases and the J gene end by 6 bases; junction bases not matched to a gene: 3. In nucleotides, the CDR3 is TGTGCCAGCAGCCCGGACAGGTCCGGGGAGCTGTTTTTT. It translates to CASSPDRSGELFF.